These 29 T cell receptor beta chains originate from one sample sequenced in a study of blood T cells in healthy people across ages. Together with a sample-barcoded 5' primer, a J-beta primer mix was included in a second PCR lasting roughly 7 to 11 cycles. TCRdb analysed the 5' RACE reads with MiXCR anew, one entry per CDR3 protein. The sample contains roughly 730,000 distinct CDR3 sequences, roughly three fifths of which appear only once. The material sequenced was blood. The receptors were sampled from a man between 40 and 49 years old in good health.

CDR3 nucleotide sequence: TGTGCCAGCAGTTGGGCAGCGGGCTATGGCTACACCTTC. The encoded protein is CASSWAAGYGYTF. The chain recombines TRBV27 with TRBJ1-2, with no clear D. CDR3 size: 13 residues. Per the germline V gene, CDR1 is MNHEY and CDR2 is SMNVEV (reference sequence). The V end lost 4 bases, the J end lost 4 bases, and 10 bases lay between the germline ends.

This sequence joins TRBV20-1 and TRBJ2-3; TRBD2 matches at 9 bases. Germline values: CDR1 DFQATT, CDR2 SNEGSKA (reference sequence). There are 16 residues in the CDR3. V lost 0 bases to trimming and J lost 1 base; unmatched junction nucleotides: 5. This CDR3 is CSARDRRLAGTDTQYF. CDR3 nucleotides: TGCAGTGCTAGAGATCGACGACTAGCGGGCACAGATACGCAGTATTTT.

In nucleotides, the CDR3 is TGTGCCAGTCACAGGACTCAGGGTCAGCCCCAGCATTTT. Amino acid sequence: CASHRTQGQPQHF. V and J are TRBV2 and TRBJ1-5, with TRBD1 as a possible D gene (5 bases). This CDR3 is built from 13 residues. Trimming removed 9 bases from V and 6 bases from J, with 15 bases in between. Germline V CDR1 and CDR2: SNHLY, FYNNEI.

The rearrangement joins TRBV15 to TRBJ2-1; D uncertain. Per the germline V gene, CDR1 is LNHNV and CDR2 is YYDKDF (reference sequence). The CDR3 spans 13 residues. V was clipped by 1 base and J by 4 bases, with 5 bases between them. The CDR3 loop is CATSRVGYNEQFF. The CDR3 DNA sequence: TGTGCCACCAGCAGAGTGGGATACAATGAGCAGTTCTTC.

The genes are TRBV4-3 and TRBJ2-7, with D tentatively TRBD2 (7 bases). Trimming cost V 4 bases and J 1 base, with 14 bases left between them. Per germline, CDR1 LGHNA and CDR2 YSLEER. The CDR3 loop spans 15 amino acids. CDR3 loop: CASSLRGGASYEQYF. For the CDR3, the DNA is TGCGCCAGCAGCCTCCGTGGGGGGGCTTCCTACGAGCAGTACTTC.

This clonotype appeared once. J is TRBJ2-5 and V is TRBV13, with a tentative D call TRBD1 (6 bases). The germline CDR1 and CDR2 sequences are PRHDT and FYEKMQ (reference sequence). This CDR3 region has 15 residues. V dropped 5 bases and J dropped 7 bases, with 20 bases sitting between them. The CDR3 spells CASSIFLDSPGTQYF. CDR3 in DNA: TGTGCCAGCAGCATATTTTTGGACAGTCCAGGGACCCAGTACTTC.

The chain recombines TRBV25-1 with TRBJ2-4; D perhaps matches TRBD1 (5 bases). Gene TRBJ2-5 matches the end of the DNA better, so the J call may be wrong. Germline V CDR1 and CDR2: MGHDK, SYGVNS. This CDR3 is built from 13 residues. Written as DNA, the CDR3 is TGTGCCAGCAGTGGAACAGGATCGGAGACCCAGTACTTC. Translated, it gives CASSGTGSETQYF.

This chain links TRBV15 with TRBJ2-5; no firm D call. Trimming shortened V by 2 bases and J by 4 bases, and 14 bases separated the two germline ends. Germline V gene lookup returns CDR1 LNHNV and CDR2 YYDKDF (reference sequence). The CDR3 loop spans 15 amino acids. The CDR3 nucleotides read TGTGCCACCAGCAGACAAAATGAACCCCGAGAGACCCAGTACTTC. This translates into CATSRQNEPRETQYF.

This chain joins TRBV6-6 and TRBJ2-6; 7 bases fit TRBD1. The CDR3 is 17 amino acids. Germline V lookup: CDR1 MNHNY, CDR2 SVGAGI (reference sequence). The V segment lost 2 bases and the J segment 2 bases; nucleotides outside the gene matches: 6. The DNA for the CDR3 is TGTGCCAGCAGTTACGCGAAGGGGGCGGCTGGGGCCAACGTCCTGACTTTC. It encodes CASSYAKGAAGANVLTF.

This CDR3 is CASSYGRDNEQFF. Written as DNA, the CDR3 is TGTGCCAGCAGTTACGGCAGGGACAATGAGCAGTTCTTC. The V gene is TRBV6-5, the J gene TRBJ2-1; D might be TRBD1 (5 bases). Germline values: CDR1 MNHEY, CDR2 SVGAGI. V was pared by 2 bases and J by 5 bases, with 7 bases between. This CDR3 has 13 residues.

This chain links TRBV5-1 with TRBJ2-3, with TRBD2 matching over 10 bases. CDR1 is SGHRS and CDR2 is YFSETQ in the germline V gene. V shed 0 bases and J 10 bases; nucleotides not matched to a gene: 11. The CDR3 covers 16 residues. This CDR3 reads CASSLGLAGHEGAQYF. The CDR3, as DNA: TGCGCCAGCAGCTTGGGACTAGCGGGCCACGAAGGGGCGCAGTATTTT.

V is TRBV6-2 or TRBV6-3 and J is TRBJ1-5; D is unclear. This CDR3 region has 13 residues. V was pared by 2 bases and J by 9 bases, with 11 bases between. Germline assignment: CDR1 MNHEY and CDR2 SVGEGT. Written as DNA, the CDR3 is TGTGCCAGCAGTTACAGTGGGAGTCGGCCCCAGCATTTT. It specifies CASSYSGSRPQHF.

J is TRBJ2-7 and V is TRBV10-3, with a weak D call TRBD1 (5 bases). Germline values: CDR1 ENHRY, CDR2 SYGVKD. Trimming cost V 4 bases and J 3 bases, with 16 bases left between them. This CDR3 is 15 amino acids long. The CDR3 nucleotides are TGTGCCATCAGTGGGTCCTTGGGGCAGAACTACGAGCAGTACTTC. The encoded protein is CAISGSLGQNYEQYF.

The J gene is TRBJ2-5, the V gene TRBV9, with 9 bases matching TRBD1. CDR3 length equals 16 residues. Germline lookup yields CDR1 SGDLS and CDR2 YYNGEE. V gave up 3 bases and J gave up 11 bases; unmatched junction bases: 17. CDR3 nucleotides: TGTGCCAGCAGCGCAAGCCGGGACAGGGTATACAATGAGCAGTACTTC. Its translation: CASSASRDRVYNEQYF. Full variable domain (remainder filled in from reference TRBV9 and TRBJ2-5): DSGVTQTPKHLITATGQRVTLRCSPRSGDLSVYWYQQSLDQGLQFLIQYYNGEERAKGNILERFSAQQFPDLHSELNLSSLELGDSALYFCASSASRDRVYNEQYFGPGTRLLVL.

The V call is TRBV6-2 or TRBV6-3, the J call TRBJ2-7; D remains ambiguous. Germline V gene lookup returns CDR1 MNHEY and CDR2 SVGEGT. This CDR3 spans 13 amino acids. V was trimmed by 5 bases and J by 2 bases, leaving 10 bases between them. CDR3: CASSDGETYEQYF. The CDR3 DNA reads TGTGCCAGCAGTGACGGCGAGACCTACGAGCAGTACTTC.

CDR3 coding DNA: TGTGCCAGCAGCCCCCCCTCCTTCTATGGCTACACCTTC. Encoded protein: CASSPPSFYGYTF. The chain couples TRBV3-1 to TRBJ1-2; D gene uncertain. Germline assignment: CDR1 LGHDT and CDR2 YNNKEL (reference sequence). Trimming pared 4 bases from V and 4 bases from J, leaving 10 bases between. There are 13 residues in the CDR3.

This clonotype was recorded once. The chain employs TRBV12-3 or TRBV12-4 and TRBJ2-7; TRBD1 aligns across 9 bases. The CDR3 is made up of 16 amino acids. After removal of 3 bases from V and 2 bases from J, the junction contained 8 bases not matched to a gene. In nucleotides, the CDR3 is TGTGCCAGCAGTTTTTTGGGGACAGGGTTGACCTACGAGCAGTACTTC. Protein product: CASSFLGTGLTYEQYF.

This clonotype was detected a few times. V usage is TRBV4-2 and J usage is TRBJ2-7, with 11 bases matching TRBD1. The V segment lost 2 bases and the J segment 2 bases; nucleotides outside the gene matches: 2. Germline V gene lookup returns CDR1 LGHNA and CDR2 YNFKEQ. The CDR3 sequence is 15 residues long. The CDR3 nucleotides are TGTGCCAGCAGCCAACAGGGACAGGGGGCCTACGAGCAGTACTTC. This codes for CASSQQGQGAYEQYF.

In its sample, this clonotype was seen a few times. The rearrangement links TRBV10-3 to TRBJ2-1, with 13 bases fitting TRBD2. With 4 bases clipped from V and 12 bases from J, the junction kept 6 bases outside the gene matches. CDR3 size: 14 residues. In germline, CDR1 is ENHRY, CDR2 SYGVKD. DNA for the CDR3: TGTGCCATCAGTGGGACTAGCGGGAGAGCCCTGCAGTTCTTC. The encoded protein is CAISGTSGRALQFF.

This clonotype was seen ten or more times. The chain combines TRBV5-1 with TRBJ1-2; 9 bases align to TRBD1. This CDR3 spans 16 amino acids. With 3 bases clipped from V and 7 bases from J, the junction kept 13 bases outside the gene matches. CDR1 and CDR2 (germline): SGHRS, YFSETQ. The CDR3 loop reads CASSSAGTGNSGGYTF. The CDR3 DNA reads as TGCGCCAGCAGCTCGGCCGGGACAGGGAACTCAGGTGGCTACACCTTC.

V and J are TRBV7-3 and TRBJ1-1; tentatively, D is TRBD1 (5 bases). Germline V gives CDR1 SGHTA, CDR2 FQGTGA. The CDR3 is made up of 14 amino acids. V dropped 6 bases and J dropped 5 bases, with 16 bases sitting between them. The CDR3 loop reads CASSLEGRRTEAFF. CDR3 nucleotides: TGTGCCAGCAGTTTAGAGGGGCGTCGGACTGAAGCTTTCTTT.

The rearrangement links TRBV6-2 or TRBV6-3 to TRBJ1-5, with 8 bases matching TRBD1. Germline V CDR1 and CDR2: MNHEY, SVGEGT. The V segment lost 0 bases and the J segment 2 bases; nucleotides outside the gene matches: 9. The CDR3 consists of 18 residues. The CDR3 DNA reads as TGTGCCAGCAGTTACTCGACAGGGGCGAGGGGTGGCAATCAGCCCCAGCATTTT. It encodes CASSYSTGARGGNQPQHF.

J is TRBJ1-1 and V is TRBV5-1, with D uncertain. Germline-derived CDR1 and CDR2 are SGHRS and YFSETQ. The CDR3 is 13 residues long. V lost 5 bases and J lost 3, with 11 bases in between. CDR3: CASRNPADTEAFF. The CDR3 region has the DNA TGCGCCAGCAGAAACCCGGCGGACACTGAAGCTTTCTTT.

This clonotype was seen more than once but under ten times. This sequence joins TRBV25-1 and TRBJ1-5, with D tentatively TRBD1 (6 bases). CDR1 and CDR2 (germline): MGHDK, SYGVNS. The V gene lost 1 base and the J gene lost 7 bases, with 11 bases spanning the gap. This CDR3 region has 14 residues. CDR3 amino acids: CASSESGGGQPQHF. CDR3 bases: TGTGCCAGCAGTGAATCGGGGGGCGGCCAGCCCCAGCATTTT.

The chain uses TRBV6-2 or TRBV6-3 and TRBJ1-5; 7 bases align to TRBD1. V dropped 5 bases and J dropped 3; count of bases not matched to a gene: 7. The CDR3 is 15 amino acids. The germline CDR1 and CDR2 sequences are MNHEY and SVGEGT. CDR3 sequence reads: CASSPTGQFNQPQHF. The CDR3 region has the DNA TGTGCCAGCAGTCCCACGGGACAGTTCAATCAGCCCCAGCATTTT.

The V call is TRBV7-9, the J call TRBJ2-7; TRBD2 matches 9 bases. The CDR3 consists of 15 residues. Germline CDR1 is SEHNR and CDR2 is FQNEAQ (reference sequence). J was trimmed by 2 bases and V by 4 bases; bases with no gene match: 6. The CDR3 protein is CASSSGTSLTYEQYF. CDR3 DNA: TGTGCCAGCAGCTCCGGGACTAGCCTAACCTACGAGCAGTACTTC.

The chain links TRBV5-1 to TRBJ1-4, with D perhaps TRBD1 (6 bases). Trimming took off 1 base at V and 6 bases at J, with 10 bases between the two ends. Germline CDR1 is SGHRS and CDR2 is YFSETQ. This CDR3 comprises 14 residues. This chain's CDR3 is CASSLSPGDEKLFF. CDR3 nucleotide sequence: TGCGCCAGCAGCTTGTCCCCAGGGGATGAAAAACTGTTTTTT.

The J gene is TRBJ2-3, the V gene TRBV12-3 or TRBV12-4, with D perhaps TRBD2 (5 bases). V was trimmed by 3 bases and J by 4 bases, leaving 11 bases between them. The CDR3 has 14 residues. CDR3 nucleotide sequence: TGTGCCAGCAGTTTCGGACTGTCCCCAGATACGCAGTATTTT. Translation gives CASSFGLSPDTQYF.

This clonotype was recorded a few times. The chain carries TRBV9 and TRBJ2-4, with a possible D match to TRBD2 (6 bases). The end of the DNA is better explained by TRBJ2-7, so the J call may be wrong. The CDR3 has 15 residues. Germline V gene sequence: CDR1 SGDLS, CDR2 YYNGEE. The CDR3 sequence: CASSTGGLVVDEQYF. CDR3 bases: TGTGCCAGCAGCACCGGGGGTCTAGTGGTGGACGAGCAGTACTTC.